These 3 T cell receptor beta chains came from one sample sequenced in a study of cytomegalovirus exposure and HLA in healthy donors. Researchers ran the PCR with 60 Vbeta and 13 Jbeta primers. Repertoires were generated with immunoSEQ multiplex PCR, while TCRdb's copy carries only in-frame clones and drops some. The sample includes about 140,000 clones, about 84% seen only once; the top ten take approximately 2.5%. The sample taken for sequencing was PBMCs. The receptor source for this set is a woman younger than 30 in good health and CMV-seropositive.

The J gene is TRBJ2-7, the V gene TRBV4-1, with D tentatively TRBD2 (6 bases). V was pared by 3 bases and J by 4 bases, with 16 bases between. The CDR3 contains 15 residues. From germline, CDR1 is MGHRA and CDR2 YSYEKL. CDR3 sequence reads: CASSQDGPGLYEQYF. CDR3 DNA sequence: TGCGCCAGCAGCCAGGATGGACCGGGACTGTACGAGCAGTACTTC.

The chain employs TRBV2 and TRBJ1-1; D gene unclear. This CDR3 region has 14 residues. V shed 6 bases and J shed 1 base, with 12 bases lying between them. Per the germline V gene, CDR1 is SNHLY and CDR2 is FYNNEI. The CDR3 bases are TGTGCCAGCAGAATCGGGGAGGGGAACACTGAAGCTTTCTTT. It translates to CASRIGEGNTEAFF.

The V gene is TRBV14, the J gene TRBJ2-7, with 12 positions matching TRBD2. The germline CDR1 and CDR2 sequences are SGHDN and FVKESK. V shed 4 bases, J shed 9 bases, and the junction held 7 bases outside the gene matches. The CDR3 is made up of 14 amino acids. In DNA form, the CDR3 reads TGTGCCAGCAGCCCCCGGCTAGCGGGGGGGTCGCAGTACTTC. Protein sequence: CASSPRLAGGSQYF.